A selection of T cell receptor beta chains follows, all from one sample in a study of T cell repertoires in aging, cancer and after chemotherapy. TCRdb processed the multiplex PCR reads anew with MiXCR; each CDR3 protein has one entry. The table includes 2,300 or so distinct CDR3 sequences, 22% detected once. Sequenced material: blood. These receptors all stem from a human donor with a blood cancer. The conserved cysteine and the conserved F or W are not part of the CDR3 here. The order of the fields is D gene, J gene, V gene, CDR3 protein. D genes are given only for firm matches.

NA	TRBJ2-3	TRBV21-1	ASSKATRGLAGGGGAQY
NA	TRBJ1-2	TRBV10-2	ASSLRRSYGYT
NA	TRBJ2-3	TRBV27	ASSLFGDTQY
TRBD1	TRBJ2-5	TRBV6-1	ASSGNRGRGETQY
NA	TRBJ2-1	TRBV20-1	SARVGVVSEQF
NA	TRBJ2-2	TRBV19	ASIGRANTGELF
NA	TRBJ2-2	TRBV20-1	SATPSGGELF
TRBD2	TRBJ2-7	TRBV29-1	SVRLAGGATYEQY
NA	TRBJ2-2	TRBV29-1	SVEDGEMGGNTGELF
NA	TRBJ2-1	TRBV5-1	ASSGTSSYNEQF
NA	TRBJ2-3	TRBV5-1	ASSLDPSGDTDTQY
TRBD2	TRBJ2-7	TRBV20-1	SAIWAPGLAYEQY
TRBD1	TRBJ2-7	TRBV10-3	AIRGQGSYEQY
NA	TRBJ2-1	TRBV20-1	SARDLGRRGYNEQF
NA	TRBJ2-5	TRBV15	ATSRDRGGSETQY
TRBD1	TRBJ2-1	TRBV6-4	ASSRTGERLNEQF
NA	TRBJ1-3	TRBV27	ASSPNTNSGNTIY
NA	TRBJ2-5	TRBV10-2	AVLGDEETQY
NA	TRBJ2-1	TRBV18	ASSEGGAGNEQF
NA	TRBJ1-1	TRBV7-9	ASSFVGSENTEAF
NA	TRBJ2-3	TRBV5-6	ASSFPGQHQGADTQY
NA	TRBJ1-5	TRBV4-3	ASSRGLLGDQPQH
NA	TRBJ2-2	TRBV19	ASNERPTTGELF
NA	TRBJ1-2	TRBV5-1	ASTTAVGYGYT
NA	TRBJ2-7	TRBV28	ASSLSLPLEQY
TRBD2	TRBJ2-3	TRBV10-3	AISDPGLAGGTDTQY
NA	TRBJ2-7	TRBV28	ASSTGRSSYEQY
TRBD1	TRBJ2-1	TRBV20-1	SARPPTGGYNEQF
NA	TRBJ1-5	TRBV30	AWSLDSNQPQH
TRBD1	TRBJ2-5	TRBV15	ATSRRQGVQETQY
TRBD2	TRBJ2-7	TRBV4-1	ASSPLLAGPNYEQY
NA	TRBJ2-1	TRBV19	ASSITGSNEQF
TRBD1	TRBJ2-1	TRBV11-1	ASSLAPNRGNEQF
NA	TRBJ1-1	TRBV7-9	ASSLNTVPEAF
NA	TRBJ1-5	TRBV27	ASSLSGGPSNQPQH
NA	TRBJ1-4	TRBV7-9	ASSNRPTAAANEKLF
NA	TRBJ1-6	TRBV6-5	ASSYSSLAGRVISPLH
NA	TRBJ2-2	TRBV15	ATSRVVAGGELF
NA	TRBJ1-4	TRBV19	ASRGNVNEKLF
NA	TRBJ1-4	TRBV5-4	ASSEQGLDEKLF
TRBD2	TRBJ2-3	TRBV7-9	ASSPGLAGGADTQY